This paragraph reports one T cell receptor (beta chain). The table came from immunoSEQ multiplex PCR; TCRdb's copy has only in-frame clones and leaves some out. The sample yields about 230,000 clones, roughly 84% seen once. These data belong to a study of blood T cell repertoires in COVID-19. About the study: From the United States, Italy and Spain came samples of acute and convalescent COVID-19.

Per the germline V gene, CDR1 is SGHTS and CDR2 is YDEGEE. This CDR3 comprises 15 residues. V was clipped by 2 bases and J by 4 bases; unmatched bases: 3. This receptor was identified in a man between 35 and 55 years old with acute or convalescent COVID-19. The specimen sequenced was peripheral blood. The chain uses TRBV5-8 and TRBJ2-7, with 13 nucleotides matching TRBD2. CDR3 nucleotide sequence: TGTGCCAGCAGCTTCGGGACTAGCGGGATGTACGAGCAGTACTTC. As protein: CASSFGTSGMYEQYF.